The 18 T cell receptor beta chains listed next were all sequenced from one sample in a study of cytomegalovirus exposure and HLA in healthy donors. With 60 Vbeta and 13 Jbeta primers, the PCR was carried out. The repertoire was sequenced with immunoSEQ multiplex PCR; TCRdb's copy has only in-frame clones and lacks some. The sample records 150,000 or so clones, approximately 80% being singletons. Specimen: PBMCs. The source of these receptors is a woman aged 40-49 years in good health and CMV-seronegative.

The chain employs TRBV5-1 and TRBJ2-5, with TRBD2 matching 13 bases. V trimming: 4 bases; J trimming: 2 bases; junction bases outside the gene matches: 8. Germline loops: CDR1 SGHRS, CDR2 YFSETQ. This CDR3 is 17 amino acids long. CDR3 in DNA: TGCGCCAGCAGCCAAAGACTAGCGGGGGGAGGTCAAGAGACCCAGTACTTC. This encodes CASSQRLAGGGQETQYF. Together with reference TRBV5-1 and TRBJ2-5, the CDR3 gives the full variable domain: KAGVTQTPRYLIKTRGQQVTLSCSPISGHRSVSWYQQTPGQGLQFLFEYFSETQRNKGNFPGRFSGRQFSNSRSEMNVSTLELGDSALYLCASSQRLAGGGQETQYFGPGTRLLVL.

This chain links TRBV19 with TRBJ2-7; D remains unclear. The CDR3 is 14 residues long. Trimming took off 9 bases at V and 0 bases at J, with 15 bases between the two ends. Germline values: CDR1 LNHDA, CDR2 SQIVND (reference sequence). The DNA for the CDR3 is TGTGCCAGGACAACAACCGCAAGCTCCTACGAGCAGTACTTC. Translated: CARTTTASSYEQYF.

With respect to this clone: In the same sample, other DNA sequences code for this CDR3. The V gene is TRBV28, the J gene TRBJ1-1; TRBD1 agrees at 9 bases. The CDR3 contains 14 residues. J gave up 1 base and V 4 bases, and 1 base lay outside the gene matches. The V gene's germline CDR1 is MDHEN and CDR2 SYDVKM. This CDR3 reads CASSSTGGNTEAFF. The CDR3 nucleotides are TGTGCCAGCAGTTCGACAGGGGGGAACACTGAAGCTTTCTTT. Combining the CDR3 with reference TRBV28 and TRBJ1-1 gives the whole variable domain DVKVTQSSRYLVKRTGEKVFLECVQDMDHENMFWYRQDPGLGLRLIYFSYDVKMKEKGDIPEGYSVSREKKERFSLILESASTNQTSMYLCASSSTGGNTEAFFGQGTRLTVV.

This sequence joins TRBV28 and TRBJ2-5; 8 bases are a match to TRBD1. The CDR3 totals 17 residues. Per germline, CDR1 MDHEN and CDR2 SYDVKM. The V segment lost 2 bases and the J segment 5 bases; nucleotides outside the gene matches: 13. CDR3 in amino acids: CASSLRRGHLVGETQYF. DNA for the CDR3: TGTGCCAGCAGTTTACGCAGGGGGCATCTGGTGGGGGAGACCCAGTACTTC.

The chain links TRBV6-6 to TRBJ2-7; 7 bases agree with TRBD1. The CDR3 totals 13 residues. V lost 4 bases to trimming and J lost 6 bases; unmatched junction nucleotides: 6. Germline loops: CDR1 MNHNY, CDR2 SVGAGI (reference sequence). The CDR3 DNA reads as TGTGCCAGCAGTTCGGACAGGCGTCCCGAGCAGTACTTC. Its translation is CASSSDRRPEQYF.

The rearrangement links TRBV27 to TRBJ2-1; 12 nucleotides agree with TRBD1. Germline values: CDR1 MNHEY, CDR2 SMNVEV (reference sequence). The CDR3 sequence is 14 residues long. Trimming took 7 bases from V and 10 from J; bases not matched to a gene: 8. The CDR3, as DNA: TGTGCCAGCACCGGGACAGGGGGCGTAGGGGAGCAGTTCTTC. This translates into CASTGTGGVGEQFF.

This sequence joins TRBV12-5 and TRBJ1-5, with TRBD1 matching over 9 bases. Germline V gene sequence: CDR1 LGHNT, CDR2 FRNRAP. Germline trimming cut 7 bases from V and 6 bases from J; bases unmatched to any gene: 7. The CDR3 is 14 amino acids. The CDR3 DNA reads TGTGCTAGTGAACGGGACAGGGCATTTCAGCCCCAGCATTTT. This codes for CASERDRAFQPQHF.

This chain uses TRBV19 with TRBJ1-1, with 8 bases identical to TRBD1. CDR3 length: 16 amino acids. From germline, CDR1 is LNHDA and CDR2 SQIVND (reference sequence). V was pared by 1 base and J by 2 bases, with 6 bases of the junction left unmatched. CDR3 nucleotide sequence: TGTGCCAGTAGTATAGGGAAGACAGGGGTAAACACTGAAGCTTTCTTT. It codes for CASSIGKTGVNTEAFF.

This clone turned up a few times. The genes are TRBV7-2 and TRBJ2-7, with D possibly TRBD1 on 6 matching bases. V lost 4 bases and J lost 4, with 14 bases in between. Germline loops: CDR1 SGHTA, CDR2 FQGNSA. This CDR3 has 14 residues. CDR3 in DNA: TGTGCCAGCAGCTCCCCGACAGGTGGATACGAGCAGTACTTC. It translates to CASSSPTGGYEQYF.

This clone was recorded once. This chain links TRBV25-1 with TRBJ2-7, with 9 bases identical to TRBD2. The germline gives CDR1 MGHDK, CDR2 SYGVNS. The CDR3 extends over 16 amino acids. V lost 1 base to trimming and J lost 1 base; unmatched junction nucleotides: 5. The CDR3 spells CASSEFSGSRSYEQYF. The CDR3 DNA reads as TGTGCCAGCAGTGAATTTAGCGGGAGTCGGTCCTACGAGCAGTACTTC.

V and J are TRBV4-1 and TRBJ2-5; 7 positions match TRBD2. The CDR3 covers 14 residues. Germline lookup yields CDR1 MGHRA and CDR2 YSYEKL. J lost 3 bases, V lost 5 bases, and 6 bases had no gene match. The CDR3 DNA reads as TGCGCCAGCAGCTGGGCGGGAGTTGAAGAGACCCAGTACTTC. It specifies CASSWAGVEETQYF.

The chain is built from TRBV27 and TRBJ2-3; perhaps TRBD2 as D (5 bases). CDR3 length equals 18 residues. Germline-derived CDR1 and CDR2 are MNHEY and SMNVEV (reference sequence). V was clipped by 1 base and J by 2 bases, with 19 bases between them. As DNA, the CDR3 is TGTGCCAGCAGTTTATTTTCGGGATGGGAAGAGAACACAGATACGCAGTATTTT. It translates to CASSLFSGWEENTDTQYF.

This sequence joins TRBV4-1 and TRBJ2-7, with a weak D call TRBD2 (5 bases). In germline, CDR1 is MGHRA, CDR2 YSYEKL. This CDR3 spans 15 amino acids. Trimming shortened V by 0 bases and J by 9 bases, and 18 bases separated the two germline ends. The CDR3 is CASSQDRELTAGQYF. CDR3 bases: TGCGCCAGCAGCCAAGATAGGGAGTTGACTGCCGGGCAGTACTTC.

The chain joins TRBV12-1 to TRBJ2-2; TRBD1 was called by the table and not checked on the DNA. TRBV12-1 is a pseudogene segment. This CDR3 has 20 residues. This CDR3 reads CASSPALGAIVLRLAGELFF. Here the CDR3 DNA reads TGTGCCAGCAGCCCTGCTTTAGGGGCAATCGTACTTCGATTAGCCGGGGAGCTGTTTTTT.

The rearrangement joins TRBV5-1 to TRBJ1-1; D is unclear. Germline lookup yields CDR1 SGHRS and CDR2 YFSETQ. The CDR3 spans 12 residues. Deletions cut 5 bases from V and 0 bases from J, with 5 bases between. The CDR3 DNA reads as TGCGCCAGCAGATCAGTGAACACTGAAGCTTTCTTT. Protein: CASRSVNTEAFF. Based on the CDR3 plus reference TRBV5-1 and TRBJ1-1, the full variable domain is KAGVTQTPRYLIKTRGQQVTLSCSPISGHRSVSWYQQTPGQGLQFLFEYFSETQRNKGNFPGRFSGRQFSNSRSEMNVSTLELGDSALYLCASRSVNTEAFFGQGTRLTVV.

This chain uses TRBV10-1 with TRBJ2-7; no clear D. Between the trimmed V and J ends, which lost 0 bases and 2 bases, there was a span of 8 bases. CDR1 and CDR2 (germline): WNHNN, SYGVQD (reference sequence). This CDR3 comprises 14 residues. The chain's CDR3 is CASSESETPYEQYF. The CDR3 bases are TGCGCCAGCAGTGAGTCCGAGACTCCCTACGAGCAGTACTTC.

V usage is TRBV18 and J usage is TRBJ1-2; no definite D call. Between the trimmed V and J ends, which lost 6 bases and 3 bases, there was a span of 14 bases. This CDR3 contains 14 residues. From germline, CDR1 is KGHSH and CDR2 LQKENI. CDR3 amino acids: CASSAEIRDYGYTF. Written as DNA, the CDR3 is TGTGCCAGCTCGGCCGAGATCCGGGACTATGGCTACACCTTC.

This clone was counted once. The J gene is TRBJ1-1, the V gene TRBV19; 8 nucleotides match TRBD1. Losses at the gene ends were 7 bases for V and 3 bases for J; bases not matched to a gene: 13. The CDR3 has 16 residues. From germline, CDR1 is LNHDA and CDR2 SQIVND (reference sequence). CDR3 region: CASNLRDRITDTEAFF. The CDR3 nucleotides read TGTGCCAGTAACCTCCGGGACAGGATTACGGACACTGAAGCTTTCTTT.